The rows below give T cell receptor beta chains drawn from one sample of a study of T cell responses to AZD1222 COVID-19 vaccine. Repertoires were generated with immunoSEQ multiplex PCR, while TCRdb's copy carries only in-frame clones and drops some. The sample contains 140,000 to 150,000 clones, about 81% of which appear only once. Material: peripheral blood, obtained on day 0 of MenACWY control vaccination. All receptors derive from an adult in good health. The CDR3 runs from the conserved cysteine through the conserved F or W. The D gene is left open where the match is weak. A row's size may be missing; if present it is once, few, many or a size class.

d_gene: NA; abundance: NA; v_gene: TRBV6-5; j_gene: TRBJ1-1; CDR3aa: CASENEGGTEAFF; CDR3nt: TGTGCCAGCGAAAACGAGGGGGGCACTGAAGCTTTCTTT
d_gene: TRBD1; abundance: NA; v_gene: TRBV6-2/TRBV6-3; j_gene: TRBJ1-5; CDR3aa: CASSQSGGAGLGNQPQHF; CDR3nt: TGTGCCAGCAGTCAGTCAGGGGGCGCGGGGCTAGGCAATCAGCCCCAGCATTTT
d_gene: NA; abundance: NA; v_gene: TRBV6-5; j_gene: TRBJ1-1; CDR3aa: CASRYKYEAFF; CDR3nt: TGTGCCAGCAGGTATAAGTATGAAGCTTTCTTT
d_gene: NA; abundance: NA; v_gene: TRBV7-8; j_gene: TRBJ1-5; CDR3aa: CASSPPFGIPDSGVVAFNQPQHF; CDR3nt: TGTGCCAGCAGCCCCCCGTTCGGAATACCGGACTCGGGGGTTGTAGCATTTAATCAGCCCCAGCATTTT
d_gene: NA; abundance: NA; v_gene: TRBV19; j_gene: TRBJ2-5; CDR3aa: CASSAYRGGETQYF; CDR3nt: TGTGCCAGTAGTGCTTACAGGGGAGGAGAGACCCAGTACTTC
d_gene: NA; abundance: NA; v_gene: TRBV6-5; j_gene: TRBJ1-2; CDR3aa: CASSSRVGYTF; CDR3nt: TGTGCCAGCAGTTCCAGGGTTGGCTACACCTTC
d_gene: NA; abundance: NA; v_gene: TRBV5-4; j_gene: TRBJ1-2; CDR3aa: CASSLGGDNYGYTF; CDR3nt: TGTGCCAGCAGCTTGGGAGGGGACAACTATGGCTACACCTTC
d_gene: TRBD1; abundance: NA; v_gene: TRBV18; j_gene: TRBJ1-1; CDR3aa: CASSPRTGETTEAFF; CDR3nt: TGTGCCAGCTCACCACGGACAGGGGAAACCACTGAAGCTTTCTTT
d_gene: NA; abundance: few; v_gene: TRBV11-3; j_gene: TRBJ2-5; CDR3aa: CASSSRDSPETQYF; CDR3nt: TGTGCCAGCAGCTCCCGGGACTCACCGGAGACCCAGTACTTC
d_gene: TRBD1; abundance: NA; v_gene: TRBV7-9; j_gene: TRBJ2-5; CDR3aa: CASRSTGAQETQYF; CDR3nt: TGTGCCAGCAGATCTACAGGGGCCCAAGAGACCCAGTACTTC
d_gene: NA; abundance: NA; v_gene: TRBV6-5; j_gene: TRBJ1-2; CDR3aa: CASRPSNYGYTF; CDR3nt: TGTGCCAGCAGACCAAGTAACTATGGCTACACCTTC
d_gene: NA; abundance: NA; v_gene: TRBV19; j_gene: TRBJ2-7; CDR3aa: CASSTRDGAYEQYF; CDR3nt: TGTGCCAGTAGTACCCGGGACGGAGCCTACGAGCAGTACTTC
d_gene: NA; abundance: NA; v_gene: TRBV7-2; j_gene: TRBJ1-4; CDR3aa: CAYLRGKLFF; CDR3nt: TGTGCCTACCTCCGGGGAAAACTGTTTTTT
d_gene: TRBD1; abundance: NA; v_gene: TRBV24-1; j_gene: TRBJ2-2; CDR3aa: CATSDPGQGVVGELFF; CDR3nt: TGTGCCACCAGTGATCCTGGACAGGGGGTCGTCGGGGAGCTGTTTTTT
d_gene: NA; abundance: NA; v_gene: TRBV5-1; j_gene: TRBJ1-1; CDR3aa: CASSLSVNTEAFF; CDR3nt: TGCGCCAGCAGCTTGTCCGTCAACACTGAAGCTTTCTTT
d_gene: NA; abundance: NA; v_gene: TRBV5-1; j_gene: TRBJ1-1; CDR3aa: CASRREGLNTEAFF; CDR3nt: TGCGCCAGCAGACGGGAGGGTTTGAACACTGAAGCTTTCTTT
d_gene: NA; abundance: NA; v_gene: TRBV9; j_gene: TRBJ2-1; CDR3aa: CASSVTGARGFNEQFF; CDR3nt: TGTGCCAGCAGCGTCACAGGGGCGCGGGGTTTCAATGAGCAGTTCTTC
d_gene: NA; abundance: NA; v_gene: TRBV19; j_gene: TRBJ1-2; CDR3aa: CASHTGGGYTF; CDR3nt: TGTGCCAGTCATACCGGGGGGGGCTACACCTTC
d_gene: TRBD1; abundance: NA; v_gene: TRBV7-9; j_gene: TRBJ1-6; CDR3aa: CASSSGTGNNSPLHF; CDR3nt: TGTGCCAGCAGCTCCGGGACAGGGAATAATTCACCCCTCCACTTT
d_gene: NA; abundance: NA; v_gene: TRBV5-1; j_gene: TRBJ2-6; CDR3aa: CASDLGHLPSGANVLTF; CDR3nt: TGCGCCAGCGATTTGGGACACCTTCCCTCTGGGGCCAACGTCCTGACTTTC
d_gene: TRBD1; abundance: NA; v_gene: TRBV18; j_gene: TRBJ1-2; CDR3aa: CASSEDRDGRYTF; CDR3nt: TGTGCCAGCTCCGAGGACAGGGACGGGCGCTACACCTTC
d_gene: TRBD2; abundance: once; v_gene: TRBV6-5; j_gene: TRBJ2-5; CDR3aa: CASCSRGGIQETQYF; CDR3nt: TGTGCCAGCTGCTCCCGGGGGGGGATCCAAGAGACCCAGTACTTC
d_gene: TRBD1; abundance: NA; v_gene: TRBV5-8; j_gene: TRBJ1-2; CDR3aa: CASSTRRGAGGRNYGYTF; CDR3nt: TGTGCCAGCTCAACTCGACGGGGGGCAGGGGGCCGGAACTATGGCTACACCTTC
d_gene: NA; abundance: NA; v_gene: TRBV30; j_gene: TRBJ1-2; CDR3aa: CASTILTGLYGYTF; CDR3nt: TGTGCCTCAACTATTCTGACAGGTCTTTATGGCTACACCTTC
d_gene: NA; abundance: few; v_gene: TRBV5-1; j_gene: TRBJ2-1; CDR3aa: CASSPGTYNEQFF; CDR3nt: TGCGCCAGCAGCCCAGGGACTTACAATGAGCAGTTCTTC
d_gene: TRBD1; abundance: NA; v_gene: TRBV27; j_gene: TRBJ1-2; CDR3aa: CASSSDPGQGVRLEGYTF; CDR3nt: TGTGCCAGCAGCTCAGATCCGGGACAGGGTGTTAGATTGGAGGGCTACACCTTC
d_gene: NA; abundance: NA; v_gene: TRBV30; j_gene: TRBJ1-5; CDR3aa: CAWSPEGTRYSNQPQHF; CDR3nt: TGTGCCTGGTCTCCTGAGGGCACCCGTTATAGCAATCAGCCCCAGCATTTT
d_gene: TRBD1; abundance: NA; v_gene: TRBV6-6; j_gene: TRBJ1-6; CDR3aa: CASRPGQGASPLHF; CDR3nt: TGTGCCAGCAGACCTGGACAGGGGGCTTCACCCCTCCACTTT
d_gene: TRBD1; abundance: NA; v_gene: TRBV18; j_gene: TRBJ1-2; CDR3aa: CASSPDRAGYTF; CDR3nt: TGTGCCAGCTCACCAGACAGGGCTGGCTACACCTTC
d_gene: NA; abundance: once; v_gene: TRBV18; j_gene: TRBJ2-3; CDR3aa: CASSPSDTQYF; CDR3nt: TGTGCCAGCTCACCCTCAGATACGCAGTATTTT
d_gene: NA; abundance: NA; v_gene: TRBV5-1; j_gene: TRBJ2-3; CDR3aa: CASSLKVSRSTDTQYF; CDR3nt: TGCGCCAGCAGCTTGAAAGTCTCTCGTAGCACAGATACGCAGTATTTT
d_gene: NA; abundance: NA; v_gene: TRBV12-3/TRBV12-4; j_gene: TRBJ1-1; CDR3aa: CAISRGSTEAFF; CDR3nt: TGTGCCATTTCCAGGGGCTCCACTGAAGCTTTCTTT
d_gene: TRBD1; abundance: NA; v_gene: TRBV19; j_gene: TRBJ2-2; CDR3aa: CASDRGIDTGELFF; CDR3nt: TGTGCCAGTGACAGGGGAATCGACACCGGGGAGCTGTTTTTT
d_gene: NA; abundance: NA; v_gene: TRBV21-1; j_gene: TRBJ1-1; CDR3aa: CASSSRGLGAFF; CDR3nt: TGTGCCAGCAGCTCCAGGGGGCTGGGGGCTTTCTTT
d_gene: NA; abundance: NA; v_gene: TRBV7-9; j_gene: TRBJ1-2; CDR3aa: CASSDTIQGVNYGYTF; CDR3nt: TGTGCCAGCAGCGATACTATACAGGGAGTAAACTATGGCTACACCTTC
d_gene: NA; abundance: NA; v_gene: TRBV6-1; j_gene: TRBJ1-6; CDR3aa: CASSEAQRPGASSPLHF; CDR3nt: TGTGCCAGCAGTGAAGCGCAGCGACCGGGGGCGAGTTCACCCCTCCACTTT
d_gene: TRBD1; abundance: NA; v_gene: TRBV19; j_gene: TRBJ2-1; CDR3aa: CASSKPRTGIFSEQFF; CDR3nt: TGTGCCAGTAGTAAGCCCAGGACAGGGATTTTTAGTGAGCAGTTCTTC
d_gene: TRBD2; abundance: once; v_gene: TRBV9; j_gene: TRBJ2-3; CDR3aa: CASSGSSGGVRTDTQYF; CDR3nt: TGTGCCAGCAGCGGGAGTAGCGGGGGGGTACGCACAGATACGCAGTATTTT
d_gene: TRBD1; abundance: NA; v_gene: TRBV7-9; j_gene: TRBJ1-1; CDR3aa: CASSAHRGPTEAFF; CDR3nt: TGTGCCAGCAGCGCCCACAGGGGGCCTACTGAAGCTTTCTTT
d_gene: NA; abundance: NA; v_gene: TRBV4-2; j_gene: TRBJ2-1; CDR3aa: CASSQDGPGDEQFF; CDR3nt: TGTGCCAGCAGCCAAGATGGGCCTGGCGACGAGCAGTTCTTC
d_gene: NA; abundance: NA; v_gene: TRBV12-3/TRBV12-4; j_gene: TRBJ1-3; CDR3aa: CASSPLSGNTIYF; CDR3nt: TGTGCCAGCAGCCCCCTCTCTGGAAACACCATATATTTT
d_gene: TRBD2; abundance: NA; v_gene: TRBV10-3; j_gene: TRBJ2-1; CDR3aa: CAISAAGGGEQFF; CDR3nt: TGTGCCATCTCGGCAGCGGGGGGCGGTGAGCAGTTCTTC
d_gene: NA; abundance: NA; v_gene: TRBV18; j_gene: TRBJ1-4; CDR3aa: CASSLAQTGEKLFF; CDR3nt: TGTGCCAGCTCACTTGCTCAGACGGGTGAAAAACTGTTTTTT
d_gene: NA; abundance: NA; v_gene: TRBV2; j_gene: TRBJ1-6; CDR3aa: CASKQGASSPLHF; CDR3nt: TGTGCCAGCAAACAGGGTGCCTCATCACCCCTCCACTTT
d_gene: NA; abundance: few; v_gene: TRBV15; j_gene: TRBJ1-2; CDR3aa: CATARTANYGYTF; CDR3nt: TGTGCCACCGCACGGACAGCTAACTATGGCTACACCTTC
d_gene: NA; abundance: NA; v_gene: TRBV18; j_gene: TRBJ1-2; CDR3aa: CASSPSTGDYGYTF; CDR3nt: TGTGCCAGCTCACCGTCGACAGGAGACTATGGCTACACCTTC
d_gene: TRBD1; abundance: NA; v_gene: TRBV7-6; j_gene: TRBJ1-3; CDR3aa: CASSETGISSGNTIYF; CDR3nt: TGTGCCAGCAGCGAGACAGGGATTAGCTCTGGAAACACCATATATTTT
d_gene: TRBD2; abundance: NA; v_gene: TRBV7-2; j_gene: TRBJ2-3; CDR3aa: CASSPKRGEGDTQYF; CDR3nt: TGTGCCAGCAGCCCCAAGCGGGGGGAAGGAGATACGCAGTATTTT
d_gene: TRBD1; abundance: NA; v_gene: TRBV6-6; j_gene: TRBJ1-4; CDR3aa: CASSPGDRVVEKLFF; CDR3nt: TGTGCCAGCAGTCCCGGGGACAGGGTGGTTGAAAAACTGTTTTTT